This entry lists 19 T cell receptor beta chains sequenced from one sample in a study of T cell changes during pregnancy in multiple sclerosis. Repertoires were generated with immunoSEQ multiplex PCR, while TCRdb's copy carries only in-frame clones and drops some. Of 90,000 to 100,000 clones listed, approximately 92% were seen once; the top ten hold over 1.5%. The sequences come from peripheral blood, collected in the first trimester of pregnancy. The receptors were gathered from a female donor with multiple sclerosis, enrolled in a pregnancy study.

This clone appeared a single time. The gene calls are TRBV7-9 and TRBJ2-3; 11 bases fit TRBD2. This CDR3 comprises 16 residues. The germline V gene encodes CDR1 SEHNR and CDR2 FQNEAQ (reference sequence). After removal of 2 bases from V and 0 bases from J, the junction contained 1 base not matched to a gene. CDR3 region: CASSLLAGGSTDTQYF. As DNA, the CDR3 is TGTGCCAGCAGCTTATTAGCGGGAGGGAGCACAGATACGCAGTATTTT.

The chain has TRBV28 and TRBJ1-5, with 8 bases fitting TRBD1. The V gene end was trimmed by 5 bases and the J gene end by 5 bases; junction bases not matched to a gene: 8. Germline CDR1 is MDHEN and CDR2 is SYDVKM. The CDR3 has 15 amino acids. CDR3 amino acids: CASSRTGRRDQPQHF. In nucleotides, the CDR3 is TGTGCCAGCAGTAGGACAGGGAGAAGAGATCAGCCCCAGCATTTT.

This chain connects TRBV19 to TRBJ2-5, with a possible D match to TRBD2 (6 bases). Trimming shortened V by 8 bases and J by 4 bases, and 23 bases separated the two germline ends. Per germline, CDR1 LNHDA and CDR2 SQIVND (reference sequence). This CDR3 spans 16 amino acids. CDR3 protein: CASFFSLLAAGETQYF. The CDR3 nucleotides read TGTGCCAGTTTTTTTTCCCTTTTAGCGGCAGGAGAGACCCAGTACTTC.

This chain links TRBV27 with TRBJ2-5; TRBD2 matches 10 bases. Germline V gives CDR1 MNHEY, CDR2 SMNVEV (reference sequence). CDR3 size: 14 residues. The trim removed 10 bases at V and 4 bases at J, leaving 9 bases unmatched. The CDR3 loop is CATSKLAGRETQYF. The CDR3 DNA follows: TGTGCCACTTCGAAACTAGCGGGACGAGAGACCCAGTACTTC.

The V gene is TRBV18, the J gene TRBJ2-1; 11 positions agree with TRBD2. The germline V gene has CDR1 KGHSH and CDR2 LQKENI. This CDR3 comprises 19 residues. Trimming cost V 6 bases and J 0 bases; bases outside gene matches: 13. The CDR3 DNA reads as TGTGCCAGCTCCTCTACCTATAGCGGGAGGGGGAGCTCCTACAATGAGCAGTTCTTC. Translation: CASSSTYSGRGSSYNEQFF.

The V gene is TRBV12-2, the J gene TRBJ2-2; TRBD2, the D gene given by the table, was not confirmed from the DNA. TRBV12-2 is assigned pseudogene status. This CDR3 has 18 amino acids. The CDR3 nucleotides read TGTGCAAGTCGCCAGAGTATGACTAGCGGGAGGGGCACCGGGGAGCTGTTTTTT. Protein: CASRQSMTSGRGTGELFF.

The chain has TRBV6-5 and TRBJ2-3; 11 bases align to TRBD2. Trimming removed 0 bases from V and 6 bases from J; junction bases left unmatched: 2. CDR3 length: 15 residues. The germline CDR1 and CDR2 sequences are MNHEY and SVGAGI. The CDR3 spells CASSYSRTSGDTQYF. CDR3 sequence (DNA): TGTGCCAGCAGTTACTCTCGGACTAGCGGGGATACGCAGTATTTT.

J is TRBJ1-1 and V is TRBV4-1, with 7 positions matching TRBD1. CDR3 length: 14 residues. The V gene's germline CDR1 is MGHRA and CDR2 YSYEKL. The V gene end was trimmed by 4 bases and the J gene end by 1 base; junction bases not matched to a gene: 3. CDR3 DNA: TGCGCCAGCAGCCCAGACAGGGCGAACACTGAAGCTTTCTTT. Protein product: CASSPDRANTEAFF.

The chain uses TRBV5-8 and TRBJ1-3; D might be TRBD1 (5 bases). Germline V lookup: CDR1 SGHTS, CDR2 YDEGEE. The CDR3 runs to 13 residues. V was pared by 5 bases and J by 2 bases, with 8 bases between. CDR3 coding DNA: TGTGCCAGCAGACTCAGGGCTGGAAACACCATATATTTT. Amino acid sequence: CASRLRAGNTIYF.

V is TRBV5-5 and J is TRBJ1-5; 12 nucleotides align to TRBD1. The CDR3 totals 15 residues. V shed 4 bases and J 5 bases; nucleotides not matched to a gene: 4. Per germline, CDR1 SGHKS and CDR2 YYEKEE (reference sequence). This CDR3 reads CASSRGQGADQPQHF. Here the CDR3 DNA reads TGTGCCAGCAGCAGGGGACAGGGGGCGGATCAGCCCCAGCATTTT.

The gene calls are TRBV6-4 and TRBJ2-1, with 7 bases identical to TRBD2. V shed 0 bases, J shed 5 bases, and the junction held 4 bases outside the gene matches. The CDR3 runs to 15 residues. Germline V gene sequence: CDR1 MRHNA, CDR2 SNTAGT. CDR3 residues: CASSDSTAGNNEQFF. As DNA, the CDR3 is TGTGCCAGCAGTGACTCGACAGCGGGAAACAATGAGCAGTTCTTC.

The chain has TRBV6-5 and TRBJ2-3; 9 bases agree with TRBD1. In germline, CDR1 is MNHEY, CDR2 SVGAGI. Trimming removed 0 bases from V and 4 bases from J; junction bases left unmatched: 5. The CDR3 runs to 16 residues. The CDR3 loop reads CASSYSTGGTADTQYF. CDR3 nucleotides: TGTGCCAGCAGTTACTCTACAGGGGGCACGGCAGATACGCAGTATTTT.

V and J are TRBV9 and TRBJ1-2; 7 nucleotides line up with TRBD1. V was clipped by 4 bases and J by 8 bases; unmatched bases: 14. The CDR3 sequence is 15 residues long. The germline gives CDR1 SGDLS, CDR2 YYNGEE. In nucleotides, the CDR3 is TGTGCCAGCAGCATTGAACCAGGGGGGTTGGGGGGCTACACCTTC. Protein: CASSIEPGGLGGYTF. The full variable domain, with the rest looked up from reference TRBV9 and TRBJ1-2, is DSGVTQTPKHLITATGQRVTLRCSPRSGDLSVYWYQQSLDQGLQFLIQYYNGEERAKGNILERFSAQQFPDLHSELNLSSLELGDSALYFCASSIEPGGLGGYTFGSGTRLTVV.

V gene TRBV5-6 combines with J gene TRBJ1-1, with TRBD1 as a possible D gene (5 bases). The germline V gene has CDR1 SGHDT and CDR2 YYEEEE. Trimming cost V 0 bases and J 10 bases, with 10 bases left between them. The CDR3 covers 12 residues. CDR3 region: CASSLEGRVAFF. CDR3 DNA sequence: TGTGCCAGCAGCTTGGAGGGCAGGGTAGCTTTCTTT.

The chain combines TRBV5-6 with TRBJ2-7; TRBD2 aligns across 8 bases. The CDR3 consists of 15 residues. Per the germline V gene, CDR1 is SGHDT and CDR2 is YYEEEE. The V segment lost 4 bases and the J segment 3 bases; nucleotides outside the gene matches: 9. Here the CDR3 DNA reads TGTGCCAGCAGCCCCCCTAGCGGGCCAGTCTACGAGCAGTACTTC. This codes for CASSPPSGPVYEQYF.

V is TRBV10-2 and J is TRBJ2-2; no clear D gene. This CDR3 has 14 residues. Germline V gene data show CDR1 as WSHSY and CDR2 as SAAADI. V was trimmed by 8 bases and J by 0 bases, leaving 10 bases between them. As DNA, the CDR3 is TGCGCCAGCGCCGGTGAGGCGAACACCGGGGAGCTGTTTTTT. This encodes CASAGEANTGELFF.

This chain joins TRBV5-6 and TRBJ2-7, with D possibly TRBD2 on 5 matching bases. The germline V and J ends were trimmed by 0 bases and 2 bases, with 15 bases remaining between them. In germline, CDR1 is SGHDT, CDR2 YYEEEE. CDR3 length: 16 amino acids. The CDR3: CASSLVGDRLPYEQYF. DNA for the CDR3: TGTGCCAGCAGCTTGGTAGGTGACCGACTACCCTACGAGCAGTACTTC.

This clone has a single count. The chain has TRBV4-3 and TRBJ2-7, with a weak D call TRBD2 (7 bases). The V end was cut by 2 bases, the J end by 6 bases, with 20 bases between. The CDR3 contains 16 residues. Germline lookup yields CDR1 LGHNA and CDR2 YSLEER. CDR3 in amino acids: CASSQSLSGGASEQYF. In DNA form, the CDR3 reads TGCGCCAGCAGCCAATCCCTTTCTGGGGGGGCAAGCGAGCAGTACTTC.

The chain uses TRBV30 and TRBJ1-1, with TRBD1 matching over 9 bases. The CDR3 extends over 15 amino acids. Germline-derived CDR1 and CDR2 are GTSNPN and SVGIG (reference sequence). V trimming: 2 bases; J trimming: 7 bases; junction bases outside the gene matches: 11. The CDR3 region is CAWSLKGQGTHEAFF. CDR3 nucleotide sequence: TGTGCCTGGAGTCTAAAAGGACAGGGGACCCATGAAGCTTTCTTT. The full variable domain, rest sourced from reference TRBV30 and TRBJ1-1, is SQTIHQWPATLVQPVGSPLSLECTVEGTSNPNLYWYRQAAGRGLQLLFYSVGIGQISSEVPQNLSASRPQDRQFILSSKKLLLSDSGFYLCAWSLKGQGTHEAFFGQGTRLTVV.